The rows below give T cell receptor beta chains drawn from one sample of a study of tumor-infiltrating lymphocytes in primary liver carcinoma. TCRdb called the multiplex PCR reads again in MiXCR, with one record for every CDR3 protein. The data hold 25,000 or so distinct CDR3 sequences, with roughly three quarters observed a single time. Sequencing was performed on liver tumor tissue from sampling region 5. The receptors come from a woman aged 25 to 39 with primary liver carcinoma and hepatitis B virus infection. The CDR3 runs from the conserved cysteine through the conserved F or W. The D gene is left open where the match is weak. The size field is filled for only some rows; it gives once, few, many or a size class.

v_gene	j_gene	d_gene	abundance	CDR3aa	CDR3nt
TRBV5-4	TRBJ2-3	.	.	CASSLDGHPAPSDTQYF	TGTGCCAGCAGCCTAGACGGACACCCTGCACCCTCAGATACGCAGTATTTT
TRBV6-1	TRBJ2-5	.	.	CASSEDRLTQETQYF	TGTGCCAGCAGTGAAGACAGGCTTACACAAGAGACCCAGTACTTC
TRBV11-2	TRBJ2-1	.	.	CASSLEQGVRRERRHYNGQFF	TGTGCCAGCAGCTTAGAACAGGGGGTGAGGCGGGAGAGGAGGCACTACAATGGGCAGTTCTTC
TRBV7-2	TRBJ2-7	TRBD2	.	CASSPTPLAATYEQYF	TGTGCCAGCAGCCCTACCCCTCTAGCGGCGACCTACGAGCAGTACTTC
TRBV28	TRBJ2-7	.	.	CANSAFGEADYEQYF	TGTGCCAACAGTGCCTTCGGGGAGGCCGACTACGAGCAGTACTTC
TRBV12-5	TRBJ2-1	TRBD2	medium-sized	CASGSSLAGANEQFF	TGTGCTAGTGGCTCGTCACTAGCGGGAGCCAATGAGCAGTTCTTC
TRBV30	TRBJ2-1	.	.	CAWSMGNGAPEQFF	TGTGCCTGGAGTATGGGGAATGGGGCACCCGAGCAGTTCTTC
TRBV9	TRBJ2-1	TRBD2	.	CASSAYSSREGHEQFF	TGTGCCAGTAGCGCATATTCCTCGCGGGAGGGGCATGAGCAGTTCTTC
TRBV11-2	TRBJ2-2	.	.	CAGSAEYGELLF	TGTGCCGGCAGCGCGGAGTACGGGGAGCTGCTATTT
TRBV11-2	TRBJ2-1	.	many	CASSAGTVDYNEQFF	TGTGCCAGCAGTGCCGGGACGGTGGACTACAATGAGCAGTTCTTC
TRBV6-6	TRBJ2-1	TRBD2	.	CPSGIPSDIEQFF	TGTCCCAGCGGGATACCCTCGGACATTGAGCAGTTCTTC
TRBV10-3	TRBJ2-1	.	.	CAISPTTTRDGQFF	TGCGCCATCAGTCCCACGACGACCCGGGATGGGCAGTTCTTC
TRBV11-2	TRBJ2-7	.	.	CASSLVGHHTYEQYF	TGTGCCAGCAGCTTAGTTGGACACCATACCTACGAGCAGTACTTC
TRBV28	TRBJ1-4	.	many	CASNTWVGEIEKLFF	TGTGCCAGCAACACCTGGGTCGGGGAGATTGAAAAACTGTTTTTT
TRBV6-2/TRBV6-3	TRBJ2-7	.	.	CASVSPRQATYEQYF	TGTGCCAGCGTTAGCCCCCGGCAGGCTACCTACGAGCAGTACTTC
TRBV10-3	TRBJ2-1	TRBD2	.	CAIRESAAGAYNELFF	TGTGCCATCCGCGAGTCGGCAGCGGGAGCCTACAATGAGCTGTTCTTC
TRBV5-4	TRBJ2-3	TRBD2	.	CASSFLVSGTDTQYF	TGTGCCAGCAGCTTTCTGGTTAGCGGGACGGATACGCAGTATTTT
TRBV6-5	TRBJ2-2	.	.	CASSYSSGVGSGTGKLFF	TGTGCCAGCAGTTACTCCTCAGGGGTCGGGAGCGGCACCGGGAAACTGTTTTTT
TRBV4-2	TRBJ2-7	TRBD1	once	CASNQEHLGQGGPREQCF	TGTGCCAGCAACCAGGAACACCTAGGACAGGGTGGACCGCGCGAGCAGTGCTTC
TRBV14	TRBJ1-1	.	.	CASSPPGMNTEVFF	TGTGCCAGCAGTCCCCCCGGCATGAACACTGAAGTTTTCTTT
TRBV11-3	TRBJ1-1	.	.	CASMEGNTEAFF	TGTGCAAGCATGGAAGGGAACACTGAGGCTTTCTTT
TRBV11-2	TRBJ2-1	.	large	CASSLEGSTYNEQFF	TGTGCCAGCAGCTTAGAGGGAAGTACCTACAATGAGCAGTTCTTC
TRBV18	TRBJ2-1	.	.	CASQLLGYEQFF	TGTGCCAGCCAACTCTTGGGCTATGAGCAGTTCTTC
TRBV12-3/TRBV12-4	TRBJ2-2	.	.	CAGTPRGGADTGELFF	TGTGCCGGCACTCCACGAGGTGGGGCCGATACCGGGGAGCTGTTTTTT
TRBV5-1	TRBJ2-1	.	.	CASSWDAGYSSYNEQFF	TGCGCCAGCAGCTGGGACGCGGGATACTCATCCTACAATGAGCAGTTCTTC
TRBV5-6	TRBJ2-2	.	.	CASSLAPRITWELFF	TGTGCTAGCAGCTTGGCACCCAGAATCACCTGGGAGCTGTTTTTC
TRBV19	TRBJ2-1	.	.	CASFGSSYDEQFF	TGTGCCAGCTTCGGGAGCTCCTACGATGAGCAGTTCTTC
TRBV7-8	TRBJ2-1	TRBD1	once	CASSPFGTGVYNEEFF	TGTGCCAGTAGCCCCTTCGGGACAGGTGTTTACAATGAGGAGTTCTTC
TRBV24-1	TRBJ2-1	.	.	CTTRGKDSTYNEQFF	TGTACCACAAGGGGAAAGGACAGCACCTACAATGAGCAGTTCTTC
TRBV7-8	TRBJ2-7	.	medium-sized	CASSLVLNYEQYF	TGTGCCAGCAGCTTAGTCCTAAACTACGAGCAGTACTTC
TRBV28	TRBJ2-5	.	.	CTSSLSGGGGETQYF	TGTACCAGCAGTTTATCGGGAGGAGGGGGAGAGACCCAGTACTTC
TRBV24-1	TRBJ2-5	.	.	CVTSDFGLSAQETQYF	TGTGTCACCAGTGATTTTGGGTTGAGCGCACAAGAGACCCAGTACTTC
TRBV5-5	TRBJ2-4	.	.	CASSFTWTANIQYF	TGCGCCAGTAGCTTCACATGGACGGCAAACATACAGTACTTC
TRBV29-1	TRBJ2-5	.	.	CSVETGRRVRGTQYF	TGCAGCGTTGAAACCGGAAGGAGAGTGAGGGGGACCCAATACTTC
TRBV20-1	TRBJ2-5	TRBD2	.	CSVSAASGLETKYF	TGCAGTGTTAGTGCGGCTAGCGGGTTGGAGACCAAGTACTTC
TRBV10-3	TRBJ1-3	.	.	CAISGLISGNTIYF	TGTGCCATCAGTGGGTTAATTTCTGGAAACACCATATATTTT
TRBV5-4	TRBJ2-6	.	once	CASNLAAGANVLAF	TGTGCCAGTAACTTGGCAGCTGGGGCCAACGTCCTGGCTTTC
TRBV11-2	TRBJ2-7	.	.	CASRITGGGSWTYEQYF	TGCGCCAGCAGAATCACAGGAGGGGGATCTTGGACCTACGAGCAGTACTTC
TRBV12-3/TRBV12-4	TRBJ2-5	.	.	CASSYPDSQETRCF	TGTGCCAGCAGTTACCCGGACTCCCAAGAGACCCGGTGCTTT
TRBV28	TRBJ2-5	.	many	CASSTIWDGDRPETQYF	TGTGCCAGCTCAACGATCTGGGACGGCGACAGGCCGGAGACCCAGTACTTC
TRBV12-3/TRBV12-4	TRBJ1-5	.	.	CASGPTGFTQPQHF	TGTGCCAGCGGCCCAACAGGATTTACTCAGCCCCAGCATTTT